One sample yielded the 4 T cell receptor beta chains listed below, sequenced in a study. TCRdb independently ran MiXCR on the 5' RACE reads; one entry per CDR3 protein. The profile covers approximately 57,000 distinct CDR3 sequences, with less than 25% appearing a single time and 3% to 4% taken by the ten largest. Cells sorted as Tregs were CD4+, CD25+ and CD127-/low. The sequenced sample consisted of tumor-infiltrating Tregs sorted from the breast tumor. The origin of the receptors is a female donor with breast cancer.

The rearrangement links TRBV24-1 to TRBJ2-1; 8 bases are a match to TRBD1. V lost 0 bases to trimming and J lost 10 bases; unmatched junction nucleotides: 16. The germline gives CDR1 KGHDR, CDR2 SFDVKD. This CDR3 has 18 amino acids. Here the CDR3 DNA reads TGTGCCACCAGTGATTTGGGTTTGGGACAGGAATCCGGAGAAGAGCAGTTCTTC. Protein product: CATSDLGLGQESGEEQFF.

This clonotype was seen at least ten times. V is TRBV6-5 and J is TRBJ1-4; perhaps TRBD1 as D (5 bases). Trimming removed 2 bases at V and 0 bases at J, with 13 bases between. This CDR3 is built from 17 residues. Germline loops: CDR1 MNHEY, CDR2 SVGAGI. The CDR3 DNA reads TGTGCCAGCAGTTACGGGGAGAGGGGAGCAACTAATGAAAAACTGTTTTTT. This encodes CASSYGERGATNEKLFF.

The CDR3 region is CASRPPGNYGYTF. The DNA of the CDR3 is TGTGCCAGCAGGCCCCCCGGGAACTATGGCTACACCTTC. The V and J genes are TRBV28 and TRBJ1-2, with no clear D. This CDR3 comprises 13 residues. Trimming stripped 6 bases from V and 2 bases from J, with 10 bases between. Germline V CDR1 and CDR2: MDHEN, SYDVKM.

Ten or more counts support this clonotype. The chain links TRBV7-9 to TRBJ1-2; D uncertain. Germline V gene sequence: CDR1 SEHNR, CDR2 FQNEAQ (reference sequence). Between the trimmed V and J ends, which lost 2 bases and 7 bases, there was a span of 11 bases. This CDR3 contains 13 residues. CDR3 protein: CASSLPAGRGYTF. The DNA for the CDR3 is TGTGCCAGCAGCTTACCGGCAGGTCGTGGCTACACCTTC.